This T cell receptor beta chain was profiled in a study of response to subunit inactivated influenza vaccine. The study's findings and limits: The study's authors posited that every seasonal influenza vaccination enlists few new T cells.

The CDR3 length is 15 residues. Trimming cost V 8 bases and J 5 bases; bases outside gene matches: 9. CDR1 and CDR2 from the germline V gene are MNHNS and SASEGT. This clonotype was picked up a small number of times. Antigen unknown. TCRdb independently ran MiXCR on the RT-PCR reads; one entry per CDR3 protein. The table has hundreds of thousands of distinct CDR3 sequences, approximately 13% seen once. This material consisted of PBMCs from blood, taken 14 days before vaccination. This receptor was obtained from a man over 45 who received an inactivated influenza vaccine. V gene TRBV6-1 combines with J gene TRBJ2-1; 10 positions match TRBD2. The chain's CDR3 is CASALQAGGHNEQFF. The CDR3 DNA sequence: TGTGCCAGCGCCTTACAAGCGGGGGGGCACAATGAGCAGTTCTTC.